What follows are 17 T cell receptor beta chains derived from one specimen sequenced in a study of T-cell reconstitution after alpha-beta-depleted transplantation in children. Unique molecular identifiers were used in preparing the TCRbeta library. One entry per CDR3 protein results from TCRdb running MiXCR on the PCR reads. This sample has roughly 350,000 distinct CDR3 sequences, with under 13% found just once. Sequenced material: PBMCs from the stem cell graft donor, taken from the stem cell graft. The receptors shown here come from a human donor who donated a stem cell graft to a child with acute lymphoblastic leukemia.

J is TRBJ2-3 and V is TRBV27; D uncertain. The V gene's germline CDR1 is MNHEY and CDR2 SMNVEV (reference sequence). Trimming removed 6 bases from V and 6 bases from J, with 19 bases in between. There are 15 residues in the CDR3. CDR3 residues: CASSLYRPKADTQYF. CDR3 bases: TGTGCCAGCAGCCTTTATCGTCCTAAAGCGGATACGCAGTATTTT.

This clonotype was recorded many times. The CDR3 coding sequence is TGTGCCAGCAGTTACCCTGCTTTGGCTAGCGGGAGGGCCGGAGAATCCTACAATGAGCAGTTCTTC. Translating it yields CASSYPALASGRAGESYNEQFF. The chain combines TRBV6-2 or TRBV6-3 with TRBJ2-1; 12 nucleotides line up with TRBD2. Germline CDR1 reads MNHEY; CDR2 reads SVGEGT. The length of the CDR3 is 22 residues. J lost 1 base, V lost 2 bases, and 18 bases had no gene match.

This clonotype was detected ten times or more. The CDR3 region is CASSSSYRGKSETQYF. The CDR3 DNA reads TGCGCCAGCAGCAGCTCGTACAGGGGAAAGTCGGAGACCCAGTACTTC. V usage is TRBV5-1 and J usage is TRBJ2-5; 7 nucleotides match TRBD1. Germline V gene sequence: CDR1 SGHRS, CDR2 YFSETQ. Losses at the gene ends were 4 bases for V and 5 bases for J; bases not matched to a gene: 14. This CDR3 has 16 residues.

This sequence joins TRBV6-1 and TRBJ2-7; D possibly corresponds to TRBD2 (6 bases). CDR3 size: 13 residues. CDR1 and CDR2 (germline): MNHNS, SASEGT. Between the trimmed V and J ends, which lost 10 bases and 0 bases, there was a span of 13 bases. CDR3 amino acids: CAIGSDYSYEQYF. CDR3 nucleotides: TGTGCCATAGGATCGGACTACTCCTACGAGCAGTACTTC.

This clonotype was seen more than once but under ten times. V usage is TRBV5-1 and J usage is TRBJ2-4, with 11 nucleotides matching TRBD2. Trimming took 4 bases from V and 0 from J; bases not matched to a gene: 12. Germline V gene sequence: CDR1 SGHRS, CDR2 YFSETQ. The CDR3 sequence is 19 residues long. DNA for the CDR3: TGCGCCAGCAGCGCGGGACTAGCGGCTGATGTACTAGCCAAAAACATTCAGTACTTC. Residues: CASSAGLAADVLAKNIQYF.

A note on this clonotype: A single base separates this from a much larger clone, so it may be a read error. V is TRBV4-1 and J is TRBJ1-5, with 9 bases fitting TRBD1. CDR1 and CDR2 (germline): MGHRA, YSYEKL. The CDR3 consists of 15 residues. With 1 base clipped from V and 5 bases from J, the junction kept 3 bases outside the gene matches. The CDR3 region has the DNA TGCGCCAGCAGCCAAGCGGACAGGGGATATCAGCCCCAGCATTTT. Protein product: CASSQADRGYQPQHF.

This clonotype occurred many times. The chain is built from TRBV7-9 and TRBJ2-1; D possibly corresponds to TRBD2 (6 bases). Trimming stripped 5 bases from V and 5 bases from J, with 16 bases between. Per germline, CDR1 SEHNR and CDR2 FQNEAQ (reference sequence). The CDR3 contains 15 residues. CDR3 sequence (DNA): TGTGCCAGCAGCCAGACTAGGTCACAGAACAATGAGCAGTTCTTC. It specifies CASSQTRSQNNEQFF.

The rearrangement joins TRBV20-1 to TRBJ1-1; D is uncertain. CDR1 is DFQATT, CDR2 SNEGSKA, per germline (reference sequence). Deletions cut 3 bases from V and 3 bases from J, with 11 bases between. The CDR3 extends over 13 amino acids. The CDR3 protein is CSASKGSDTEAFF. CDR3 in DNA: TGCAGTGCTAGCAAGGGAAGCGACACTGAAGCTTTCTTT.

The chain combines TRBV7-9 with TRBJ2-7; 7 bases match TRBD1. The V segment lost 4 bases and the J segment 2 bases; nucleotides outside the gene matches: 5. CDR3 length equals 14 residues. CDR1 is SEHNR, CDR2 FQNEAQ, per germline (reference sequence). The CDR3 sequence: CASSSQGPTYEQYF. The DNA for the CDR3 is TGTGCCAGCAGCTCACAGGGGCCGACCTACGAGCAGTACTTC.

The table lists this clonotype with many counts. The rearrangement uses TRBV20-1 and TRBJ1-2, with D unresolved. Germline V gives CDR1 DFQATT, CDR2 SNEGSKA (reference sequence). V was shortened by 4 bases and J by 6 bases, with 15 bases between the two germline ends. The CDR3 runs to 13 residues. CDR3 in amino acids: CSATLQELNGYTF. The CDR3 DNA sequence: TGCAGTGCTACCCTCCAGGAACTCAATGGCTACACCTTC.

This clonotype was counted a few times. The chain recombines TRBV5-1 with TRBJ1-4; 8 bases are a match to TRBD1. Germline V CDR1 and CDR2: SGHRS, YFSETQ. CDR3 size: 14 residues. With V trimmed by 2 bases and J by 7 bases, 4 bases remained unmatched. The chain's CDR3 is CASSFWTGREKLFF. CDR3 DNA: TGCGCCAGCAGCTTCTGGACAGGGCGTGAAAAACTGTTTTTT.

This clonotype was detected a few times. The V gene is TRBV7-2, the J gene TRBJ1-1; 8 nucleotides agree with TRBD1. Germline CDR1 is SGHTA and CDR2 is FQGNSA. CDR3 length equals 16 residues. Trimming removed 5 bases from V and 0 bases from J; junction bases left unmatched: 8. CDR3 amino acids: CASSPGTGAMNTEAFF. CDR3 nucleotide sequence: TGTGCCAGCAGCCCCGGGACAGGCGCTATGAACACTGAAGCTTTCTTT. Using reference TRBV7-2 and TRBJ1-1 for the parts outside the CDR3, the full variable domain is GAGVSQSPSNKVTEKGKDVELRCDPISGHTALYWYRQSLGQGLEFLIYFQGNSAPDKSGLPSDRFSAERTGGSVSTLTIQRTQQEDSAVYLCASSPGTGAMNTEAFFGQGTRLTVV.

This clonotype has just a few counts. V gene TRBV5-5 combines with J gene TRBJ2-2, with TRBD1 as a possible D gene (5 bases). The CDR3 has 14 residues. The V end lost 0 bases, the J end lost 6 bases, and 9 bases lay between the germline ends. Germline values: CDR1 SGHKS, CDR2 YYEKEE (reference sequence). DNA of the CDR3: TGTGCCAGCAGCTTGGGTGACAGTGCCGGGGAGCTGTTTTTT. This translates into CASSLGDSAGELFF.

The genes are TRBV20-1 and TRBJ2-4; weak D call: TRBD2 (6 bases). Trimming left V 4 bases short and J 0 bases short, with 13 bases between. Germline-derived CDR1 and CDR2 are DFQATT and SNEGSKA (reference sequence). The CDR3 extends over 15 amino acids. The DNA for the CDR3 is TGCAGTGCTAAGCCGGGGGTACTAGCCAAAAACATTCAGTACTTC. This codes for CSAKPGVLAKNIQYF.

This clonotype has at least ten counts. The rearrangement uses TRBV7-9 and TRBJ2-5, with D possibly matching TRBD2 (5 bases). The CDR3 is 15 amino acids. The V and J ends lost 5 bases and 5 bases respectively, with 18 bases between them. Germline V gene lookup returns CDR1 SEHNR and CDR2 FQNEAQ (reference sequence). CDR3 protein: CASSHLAPRLETQYF. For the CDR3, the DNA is TGTGCCAGCAGCCATCTAGCTCCGAGATTGGAGACCCAGTACTTC.

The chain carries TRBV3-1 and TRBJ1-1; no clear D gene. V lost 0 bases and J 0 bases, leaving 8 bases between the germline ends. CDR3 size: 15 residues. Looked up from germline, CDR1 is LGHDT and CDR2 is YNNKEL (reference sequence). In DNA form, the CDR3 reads TGTGCCAGCAGCCAAGATGAGGCGCTGAACACTGAAGCTTTCTTT. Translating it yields CASSQDEALNTEAFF. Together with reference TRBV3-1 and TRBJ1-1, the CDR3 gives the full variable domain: DTAVSQTPKYLVTQMGNDKSIKCEQNLGHDTMYWYKQDSKKFLKIMFSYNNKELIINETVPNRFSPKSPDKAHLNLHINSLELGDSAVYFCASSQDEALNTEAFFGQGTRLTVV.

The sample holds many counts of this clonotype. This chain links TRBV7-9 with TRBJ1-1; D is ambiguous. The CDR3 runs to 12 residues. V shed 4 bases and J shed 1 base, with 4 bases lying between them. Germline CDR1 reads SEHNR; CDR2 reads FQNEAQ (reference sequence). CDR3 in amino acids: CASSWENTEAFF. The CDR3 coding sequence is TGTGCCAGCAGCTGGGAGAACACTGAAGCTTTCTTT.